The rows below give T cell receptor beta chains drawn from one sample of a study of cytomegalovirus exposure and HLA in healthy donors. The table came from immunoSEQ multiplex PCR; TCRdb's copy has only in-frame clones and leaves some out. The data contain tens of thousands of clones, around 80% of them singletons. The sequenced sample consisted of PBMCs. These receptors came from a man aged 65 to 79 in good health and CMV-seropositive. Both conserved end residues are part of each CDR3. A D gene is named only where the DNA matches it firmly.

D gene: -; V gene: TRBV5-1; J gene: TRBJ2-1; CDR3 DNA: TGCGCCAGCAGCTTGTTAGCGGATCTATACAATGAGCAGTTCTTC; CDR3 protein: CASSLLADLYNEQFF
D gene: TRBD1; V gene: TRBV10-3; J gene: TRBJ1-1; CDR3 DNA: TGTGCCATCAGTGAATCCGGACAGGGAGGCACTGAAGCTTTCTTT; CDR3 protein: CAISESGQGGTEAFF
D gene: -; V gene: TRBV9; J gene: TRBJ2-5; CDR3 DNA: TGTGCCAGCAGCGTAGCCCCAGCGGAAGAGACCCAGTACTTC; CDR3 protein: CASSVAPAEETQYF
D gene: TRBD1; V gene: TRBV7-7; J gene: TRBJ2-1; CDR3 DNA: TGTGCTAGCAGCCGGGACAGCTACAATGAGCAGTTCTTC; CDR3 protein: CASSRDSYNEQFF
D gene: -; V gene: TRBV30; J gene: TRBJ2-7; CDR3 DNA: TGTGCCTGGAGTGTACGCGACGAGCAGTACTTC; CDR3 protein: CAWSVRDEQYF
D gene: TRBD1; V gene: TRBV7-9; J gene: TRBJ2-2; CDR3 DNA: TGTGCCAGCAGCTTAACTAGGGGGCAGGGCACCGGGGAGCTGTTTTTT; CDR3 protein: CASSLTRGQGTGELFF
D gene: -; V gene: TRBV5-4; J gene: TRBJ2-1; CDR3 DNA: TGTGCCAGCAGCTTAGATCCCGGGACTGCCTACAATGAGCAGTTCTTC; CDR3 protein: CASSLDPGTAYNEQFF
D gene: -; V gene: TRBV9; J gene: TRBJ2-7; CDR3 DNA: TGTGCCAGCAGCGTGGGACTGCTTGACGAGCAGTACTTC; CDR3 protein: CASSVGLLDEQYF
D gene: -; V gene: TRBV2; J gene: TRBJ2-3; CDR3 DNA: TGTGCCAGCAGTTCCCAACTCCGTCTCGGGACAGATACGCAGTATTTT; CDR3 protein: CASSSQLRLGTDTQYF
D gene: TRBD1; V gene: TRBV25-1; J gene: TRBJ1-1; CDR3 DNA: TGTGCCAGCAGGAGACAGGGGGTGAACACTGAAGCTTTCTTT; CDR3 protein: CASRRQGVNTEAFF
D gene: TRBD2; V gene: TRBV28; J gene: TRBJ2-1; CDR3 DNA: TGTGCCAGCAGTCCGGGACTAGCGACAAGCTCCTACAATGAGCAGTTCTTC; CDR3 protein: CASSPGLATSSYNEQFF
D gene: -; V gene: TRBV28; J gene: TRBJ1-2; CDR3 DNA: TGTGCCAGCCGTGGTACACAGGGCAACTATGGCTACACCTTC; CDR3 protein: CASRGTQGNYGYTF
D gene: TRBD1; V gene: TRBV6-5; J gene: TRBJ2-5; CDR3 DNA: TGTGCCAGCAGTTACTCGGGGACAGGGGGCATGAAGACCCAGTACTTC; CDR3 protein: CASSYSGTGGMKTQYF
D gene: TRBD2; V gene: TRBV4-2; J gene: TRBJ2-3; CDR3 DNA: TGTGCCAGCAGCCGTAGACTAGCGGGAGGGGGCACAGATACGCAGTATTTT; CDR3 protein: CASSRRLAGGGTDTQYF
D gene: -; V gene: TRBV19; J gene: TRBJ1-5; CDR3 DNA: TGTGCCAGTAGTACTCCCCCTGCGGGCAATCAGCCCCAGCATTTT; CDR3 protein: CASSTPPAGNQPQHF
D gene: -; V gene: TRBV28; J gene: TRBJ1-3; CDR3 DNA: TGTGCCAGCAGTTTACTTGGAGCTGGAAACACCATATATTTT; CDR3 protein: CASSLLGAGNTIYF